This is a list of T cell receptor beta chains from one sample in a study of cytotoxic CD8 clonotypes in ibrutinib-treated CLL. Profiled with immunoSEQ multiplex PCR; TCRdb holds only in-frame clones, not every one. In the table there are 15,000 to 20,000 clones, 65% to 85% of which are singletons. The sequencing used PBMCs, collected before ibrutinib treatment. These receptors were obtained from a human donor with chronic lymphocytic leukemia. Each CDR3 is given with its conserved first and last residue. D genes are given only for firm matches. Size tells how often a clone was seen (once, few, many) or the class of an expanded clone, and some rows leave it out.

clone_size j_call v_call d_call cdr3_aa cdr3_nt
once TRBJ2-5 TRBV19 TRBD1 CASRPTGVQETQYF TGTGCCAGTAGGCCTACAGGGGTTCAAGAGACCCAGTACTTC
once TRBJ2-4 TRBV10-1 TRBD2 CASSETGLAVKNIQYF TGCGCCAGCAGTGAAACGGGACTAGCGGTCAAAAACATTCAGTACTTC
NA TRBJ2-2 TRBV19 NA CASAPRGSPGELFF TGTGCCAGTGCACCTAGGGGGTCCCCCGGGGAGCTGTTTTTT
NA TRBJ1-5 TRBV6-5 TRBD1 CASSMDRASNQPQHF TGTGCCAGCAGTATGGACAGGGCAAGCAATCAGCCCCAGCATTTT
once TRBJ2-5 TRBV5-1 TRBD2 CASSPGTSGGEETQYF TGCGCCAGCAGCCCTGGGACTAGCGGGGGGGAAGAGACCCAGTACTTC
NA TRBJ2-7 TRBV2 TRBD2 CASSEATSGYEQYF TGTGCCAGCAGTGAAGCGACTAGCGGCTACGAGCAGTACTTC
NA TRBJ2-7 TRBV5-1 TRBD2 CASSFTSGTYEQYF TGCGCCAGCAGCTTCACTAGCGGAACCTACGAGCAGTACTTC
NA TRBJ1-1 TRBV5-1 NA CASSLVGGANTEAFF TGCGCCAGCAGCTTGGTTGGGGGGGCGAACACTGAAGCTTTCTTT
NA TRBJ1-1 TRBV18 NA CASSPPIGVNTEAFF TGTGCCAGCTCACCACCGATAGGGGTAAACACTGAAGCTTTCTTT
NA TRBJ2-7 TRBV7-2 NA CASSLGGSSSYEQYF TGTGCCAGCAGCTTAGGTGGCAGCTCCTCCTACGAGCAGTACTTC
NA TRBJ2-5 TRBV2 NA CASSESPRQASGETQYF TGTGCCAGCAGTGAATCCCCACGACAGGCCTCGGGAGAGACCCAGTACTTC
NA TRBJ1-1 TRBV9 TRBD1 CASSVAPGGVSEAFF TGTGCCAGCAGCGTTGCGCCAGGGGGCGTTTCGGAAGCTTTCTTT
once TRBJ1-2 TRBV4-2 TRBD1 CASSPPDRSYGYTF TGTGCCAGCAGCCCTCCGGACAGGAGCTATGGCTACACCTTC
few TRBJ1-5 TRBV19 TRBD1 CATTRRTGSSDNQPQHF TGTGCCACCACGAGGAGGACAGGGTCTTCGGACAATCAGCCCCAGCATTTT
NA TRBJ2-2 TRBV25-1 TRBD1 CASRGKDRGLGELFF TGTGCCAGCAGAGGCAAGGACAGGGGGCTCGGGGAGCTGTTTTTT
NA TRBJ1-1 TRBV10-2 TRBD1 CASSESQGARTEAFF TGCGCCAGCAGTGAGTCGCAGGGGGCGCGAACTGAAGCTTTCTTT
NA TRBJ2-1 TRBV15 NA CATSRDRTSGREQFF TGTGCCACCAGCAGAGATAGGACATCTGGCCGGGAGCAGTTCTTC
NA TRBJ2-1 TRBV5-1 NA CASSLRNEQFF TGCGCCAGCAGCTTGCGGAATGAGCAGTTCTTC
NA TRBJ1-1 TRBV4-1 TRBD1 CASSHPGTGGQTEAFF TGCGCCAGCAGCCACCCCGGGACAGGGGGCCAGACTGAAGCTTTCTTT
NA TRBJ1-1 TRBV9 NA CASSVRAGNTEAFF TGTGCCAGCAGCGTGAGGGCGGGGAACACTGAAGCTTTCTTT
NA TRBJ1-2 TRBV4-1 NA CASSHPYGGTQTHYGYTF TGCGCCAGCAGCCATCCCTACGGAGGGACTCAAACCCACTATGGCTACACCTTC
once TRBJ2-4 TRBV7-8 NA CASSQAQGGDIQYF TGTGCCAGCAGCCAAGCACAGGGAGGAGACATTCAGTACTTC
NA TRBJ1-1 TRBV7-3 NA CASSLTGGTEAFF TGTGCCAGCAGCTTAACGGGTGGCACTGAAGCTTTCTTT
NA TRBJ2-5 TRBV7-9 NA CASSLGHDQETQYF TGTGCCAGCAGCTTAGGACACGACCAAGAGACCCAGTACTTC
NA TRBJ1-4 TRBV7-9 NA CASSLGSGTSNEKLFF TGTGCCAGCAGCTTAGGCTCCGGGACCTCTAATGAAAAACTGTTTTTT
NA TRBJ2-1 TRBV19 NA CASSIGQGTDEQFF TGTGCCAGTAGTATAGGTCAGGGGACGGATGAGCAGTTCTTC
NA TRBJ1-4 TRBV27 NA CASQVAHSPGPNEKLFF TGTGCCAGCCAGGTAGCCCACTCCCCGGGTCCTAATGAAAAACTGTTTTTT
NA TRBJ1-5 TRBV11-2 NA CASSPRGASYSNQPQHF TGTGCCAGCAGCCCCCGGGGTGCCAGCTATAGCAATCAGCCCCAGCATTTT
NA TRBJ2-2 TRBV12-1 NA CASSLSPENTGELFF TGTGCCAGCAGCTTATCCCCCGAGAACACCGGGGAGCTGTTTTTT
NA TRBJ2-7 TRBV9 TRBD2 CASSGGLADHEQYF TGTGCCAGCAGCGGAGGACTAGCAGACCACGAGCAGTACTTC
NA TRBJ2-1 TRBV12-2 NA CASRLEGGQGDNNEQFF TGTGCAAGTCGCTTAGAGGGAGGACAGGGCGATAACAATGAGCAGTTCTTC
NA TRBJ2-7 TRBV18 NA CASSDLRWDLAYEQYF TGTGCCAGCTCAGATCTCCGGTGGGACCTCGCCTACGAGCAGTACTTC
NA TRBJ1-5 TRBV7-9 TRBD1 CASSLRTGVQPQHF TGTGCCAGCAGCTTACGGACAGGGGTTCAGCCCCAGCATTTT
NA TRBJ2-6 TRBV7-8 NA CASSFAGANVLTF TGTGCCAGCAGCTTTGCTGGGGCCAACGTCCTGACTTTC
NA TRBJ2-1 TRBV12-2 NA CASRPWDLPLSDNEQFF TGTGCAAGTCGCCCCTGGGACTTGCCTCTCTCTGACAATGAGCAGTTCTTC
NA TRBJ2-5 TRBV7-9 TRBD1 CASSLGGQASRETQYF TGTGCCAGCAGCTTAGGAGGACAGGCTAGTAGAGAGACCCAGTACTTC
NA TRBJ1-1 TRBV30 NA CAWSVLRFETEAFF TGTGCCTGGAGCGTATTGAGGTTCGAGACTGAAGCTTTCTTT
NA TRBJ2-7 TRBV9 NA CASSVVEDEQYF TGTGCCAGCAGCGTAGTAGAGGACGAGCAGTACTTC
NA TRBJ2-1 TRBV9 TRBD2 CASSVIGGGVYNEQFF TGTGCCAGCAGCGTAATAGGCGGGGGGGTCTACAATGAGCAGTTCTTC
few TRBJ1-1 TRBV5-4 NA CASSSSNTEAFF TGTGCCAGCAGCTCGTCGAACACTGAAGCTTTCTTT
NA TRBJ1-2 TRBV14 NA CASSPRQGGGYGYTF TGTGCCAGCAGCCCCCGTCAAGGGGGTGGTTATGGCTACACCTTC
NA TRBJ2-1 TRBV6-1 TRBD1 CASSRDRGLNEQFF TGTGCCAGCAGCCGGGACAGGGGGCTGAATGAGCAGTTCTTC
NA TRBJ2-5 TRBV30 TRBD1 CAWTLPRDREQETQYF TGTGCCTGGACCCTGCCCCGGGACAGGGAGCAAGAGACCCAGTACTTC
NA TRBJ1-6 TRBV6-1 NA CASSEDWDSPLHF TGTGCCAGCAGCGAGGACTGGGATTCACCCCTCCACTTT
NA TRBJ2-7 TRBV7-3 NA CASSLIGGIEQYF TGTGCCAGCAGCTTAATAGGGGGGATCGAGCAGTACTTC